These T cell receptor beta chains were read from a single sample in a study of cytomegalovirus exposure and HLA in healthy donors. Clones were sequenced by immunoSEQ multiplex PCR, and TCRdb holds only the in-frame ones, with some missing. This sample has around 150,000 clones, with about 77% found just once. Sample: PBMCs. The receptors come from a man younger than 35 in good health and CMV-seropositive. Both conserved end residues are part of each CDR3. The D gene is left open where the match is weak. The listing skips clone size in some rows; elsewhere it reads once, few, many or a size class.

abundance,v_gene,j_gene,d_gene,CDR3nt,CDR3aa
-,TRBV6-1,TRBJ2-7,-,TGTGCCAGCAGTGAAGGGAGTCTGACAGGCTACGAGCAGTACTTC,CASSEGSLTGYEQYF
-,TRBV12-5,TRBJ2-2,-,TGTGCTAGTGGTTTGGTAGCAGGGAACACCGGGGAGCTGTTTTTT,CASGLVAGNTGELFF
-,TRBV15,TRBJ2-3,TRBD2,TGTGCCACCAGACGCGCTAGCGGTCACACAGATACGCAGTATTTT,CATRRASGHTDTQYF
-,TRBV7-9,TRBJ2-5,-,TGTGCCAGCAGCCCACAAGAGACCCAGTACTTC,CASSPQETQYF
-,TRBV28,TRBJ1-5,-,TGTGCCAGCAGTTTACTAGGCCGGTTAGGGGGCAATCAGCCCCAGCATTTT,CASSLLGRLGGNQPQHF
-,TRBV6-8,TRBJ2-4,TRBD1,TGTGCCAGCAGTCGCCCCACAGGGGGCGTTGTGGACATTCAGTACTTC,CASSRPTGGVVDIQYF
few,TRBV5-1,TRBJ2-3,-,TGCGCCAGCAGCCAGGCACAGGGAGGGGGTTGGGATACGCAGTATTTT,CASSQAQGGGWDTQYF
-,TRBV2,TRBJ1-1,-,TGTGCCAGCAGTGAAAGTTTAGGGAGAGTGACCTCGAACACTGAAGCTTTCTTT,CASSESLGRVTSNTEAFF
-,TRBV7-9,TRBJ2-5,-,TGTGCCAGCAGCCGCTCCCTCTCGGGGACCCAGTACTTC,CASSRSLSGTQYF
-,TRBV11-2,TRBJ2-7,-,TGTGCCAGCAGCTTAGACCCGGGTGCAAGCGAGCAGTACTTC,CASSLDPGASEQYF
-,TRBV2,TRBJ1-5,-,TGTGCCAGCAGTCGGACTGGGGATCAGCCCCAGCATTTT,CASSRTGDQPQHF
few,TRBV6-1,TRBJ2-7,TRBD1,TGTGCCAGCAGTGAAAGGGGGCCCTCCTACGAGCAGTACTTC,CASSERGPSYEQYF
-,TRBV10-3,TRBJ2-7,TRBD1,TGTGCCATCAGTGAGTCGTTACAGGGGAACTGGCTATCCTACGAGCAGTACTTC,CAISESLQGNWLSYEQYF
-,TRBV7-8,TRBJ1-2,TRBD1,TGTGCCAGCAGCTACAGTCCCGGGACAGGGGATGGCTACACCTTC,CASSYSPGTGDGYTF
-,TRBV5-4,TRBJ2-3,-,TGTGCCAGCAGCACGGTCTTCACAGATACGCAGTATTTT,CASSTVFTDTQYF
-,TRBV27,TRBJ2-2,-,TGTGCCAGCAGGATAAGATCAGGGGAGTCCGGGGAGCTGTTTTTT,CASRIRSGESGELFF
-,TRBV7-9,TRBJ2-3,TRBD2,TGTGCCAGCAGACCTACGGCCGGGACTAGCACCCGAGGGTCAGATACGCAGTATTTT,CASRPTAGTSTRGSDTQYF
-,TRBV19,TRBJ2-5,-,TGTGCCAGTAGTATGTTGGCCGCGGGGTCCCAGTACTTC,CASSMLAAGSQYF
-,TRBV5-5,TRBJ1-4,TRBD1,TGTGCCAGCAGCTCCGGACAGGGGCGTAATGAAAAACTGTTTTTT,CASSSGQGRNEKLFF
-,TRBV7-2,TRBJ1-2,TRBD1,TGTGCCAGCAGCTCTAGACAGGGGGGAGGCTACACCTTC,CASSSRQGGGYTF
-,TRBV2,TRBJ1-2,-,TGTGCCAGCCAAAATACAGGAGAAGCTAACTATGGCTACACCTTC,CASQNTGEANYGYTF
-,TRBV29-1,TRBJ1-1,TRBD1,TGCAGCGTGTACAGGGGGCTCAGGACTGAAGCTTTCTTT,CSVYRGLRTEAFF
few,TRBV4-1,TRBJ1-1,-,TGCGCCAGCAGCCAAGAGGGGGGATATGAAGCTTTCTTT,CASSQEGGYEAFF
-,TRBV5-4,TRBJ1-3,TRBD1,TGTGCCAGCAGCTGGACAGGAAACTCTGGAAACACCATATATTTT,CASSWTGNSGNTIYF
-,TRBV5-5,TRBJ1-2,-,TGTGCCAGCAGCTTCAGGGACTATGGCTACACCTTC,CASSFRDYGYTF
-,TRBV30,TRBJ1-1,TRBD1,TGTGCCTGGCGACAGGGCTCTGAAGCTTTCTTT,CAWRQGSEAFF
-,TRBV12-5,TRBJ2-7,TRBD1,TGTGCTAGTGGCGACCCGGGACAGGGGCGATACGAGCAGTACTTC,CASGDPGQGRYEQYF
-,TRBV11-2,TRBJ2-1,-,TGTGCCAGCAGCTTACCCGGCGGATACAATGAGCAGTTCTTC,CASSLPGGYNEQFF
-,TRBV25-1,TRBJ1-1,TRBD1,TGTGCCAGCAGTGAGCAGGGGGTGACTGAAGCTTTCTTT,CASSEQGVTEAFF
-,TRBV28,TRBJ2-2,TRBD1,TGTGCCAGCAGCCCTCGGGGACAGGGGGCCACCGGGGAGCTGTTTTTT,CASSPRGQGATGELFF
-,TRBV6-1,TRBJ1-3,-,TGTGCCAGCAGGGTACAGGTCTCTGGAAACACCATATATTTT,CASRVQVSGNTIYF
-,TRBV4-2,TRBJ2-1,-,TGTGCCAGCAGCCAGGGACTCGGGAGCTCCTACAATGAGCAGTTCTTC,CASSQGLGSSYNEQFF
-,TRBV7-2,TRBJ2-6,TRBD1,TGTGCCAGTCCCCCAGGGACAGGGGGCCTGAATTCTGGGGCCAACGTCCTGACTTTC,CASPPGTGGLNSGANVLTF
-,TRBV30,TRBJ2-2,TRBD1,TGTGCCTGGACCGGGACCCCGTCGGGTAAAGGGGGCTATTACACCGGGGAGCTGTTTTTT,CAWTGTPSGKGGYYTGELFF
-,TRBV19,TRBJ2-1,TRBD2,TGTGCCAGTAGTGACCGAGCGGGGGGCCCTCTCTACAATGAGCAGTTCTTC,CASSDRAGGPLYNEQFF
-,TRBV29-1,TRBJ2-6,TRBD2,TGCAGCGTTGAGGGGCTTAGCGGGACGGGGGCCAACGTCCTGACTTTC,CSVEGLSGTGANVLTF
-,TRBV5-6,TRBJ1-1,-,TGTGCCAGCAGCTTGACAACTGAAGCTTTCTTT,CASSLTTEAFF
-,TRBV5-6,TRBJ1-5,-,TGTGCCAGCAGCCGCGGGGCATCACATCAGCCCCAGCATTTT,CASSRGASHQPQHF
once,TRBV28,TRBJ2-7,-,TGTGCCAGCAAACTGCGGGACAGATACGAGCAGTACTTC,CASKLRDRYEQYF
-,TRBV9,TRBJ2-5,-,TGTGCCAGCAGCGTAGCGCCAGGCCGACAAGAGACCCAGTACTTC,CASSVAPGRQETQYF
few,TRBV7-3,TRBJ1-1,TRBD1,TGTGCCAGCAGTTTTGGACAGGGTAGCACTGAAGCTTTCTTT,CASSFGQGSTEAFF
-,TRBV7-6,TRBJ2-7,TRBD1,TGTGCCAGCAGCCCCTCGGGACAGGGGACCTACGAGCAGTACTTC,CASSPSGQGTYEQYF
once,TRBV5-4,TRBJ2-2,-,TGTGCCAGCAGATTCGGGGGCACCGGGGAGCTGTTTTTT,CASRFGGTGELFF
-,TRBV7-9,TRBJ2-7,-,TGTGCCAGCAGCCCAGGGACTTCATTCTACGAGCAGTACTTC,CASSPGTSFYEQYF
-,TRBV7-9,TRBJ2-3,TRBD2,TGTGCCAGCAGCTCCGGACTAGCGGGAGTGAGGGATACGCAGTATTTT,CASSSGLAGVRDTQYF
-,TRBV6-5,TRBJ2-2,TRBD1,TGTGCCAGCAGGCTACAGGGGGCGTCTTCCGGGGAGCTGTTTTTT,CASRLQGASSGELFF
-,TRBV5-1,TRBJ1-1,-,TGCGCCAGCAGCTTGCAGGGGCGAGGGAACACTGAAGCTTTCTTT,CASSLQGRGNTEAFF
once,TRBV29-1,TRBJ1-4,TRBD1,TGCAGCGTAGGGACAGGGCGCGCTGAAAAACTGTTTTTT,CSVGTGRAEKLFF
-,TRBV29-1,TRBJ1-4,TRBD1,TGCAGCGTTGAAGTAGACTCCAGGACAGGGGATTTAGAAAAACTGTTTTTT,CSVEVDSRTGDLEKLFF
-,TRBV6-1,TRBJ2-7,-,TGTGCCAGCAGTGAGGGGCGGGAGACAGGCGAGCAGTACTTC,CASSEGRETGEQYF
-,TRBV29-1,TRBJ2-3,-,TGCAGCGTTGTCTGGAGGAAGACTAGCACAGATACGCAGTATTTT,CSVVWRKTSTDTQYF
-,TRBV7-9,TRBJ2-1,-,TGTGCCAGCAGCTTACCCCGCGGGGTACCAGAGCAGTTCTTC,CASSLPRGVPEQFF
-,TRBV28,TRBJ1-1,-,TGTGCCAGCAGGCCTCCGGGGATTCGGGGCACTGAAGCTTTCTTT,CASRPPGIRGTEAFF
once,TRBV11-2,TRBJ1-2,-,TGTGCCAGCAGCTTTAGAATCTTGGAGAAAGACTATGGCTACACCTTC,CASSFRILEKDYGYTF
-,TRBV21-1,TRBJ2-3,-,TGTGGGAGGCGAGGCCCCTCTAGCACAGATACGCAGTATTTT,CGRRGPSSTDTQYF
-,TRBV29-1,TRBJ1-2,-,TGCAGCGTTGCAGGGGACTATGGCTACACCTTC,CSVAGDYGYTF